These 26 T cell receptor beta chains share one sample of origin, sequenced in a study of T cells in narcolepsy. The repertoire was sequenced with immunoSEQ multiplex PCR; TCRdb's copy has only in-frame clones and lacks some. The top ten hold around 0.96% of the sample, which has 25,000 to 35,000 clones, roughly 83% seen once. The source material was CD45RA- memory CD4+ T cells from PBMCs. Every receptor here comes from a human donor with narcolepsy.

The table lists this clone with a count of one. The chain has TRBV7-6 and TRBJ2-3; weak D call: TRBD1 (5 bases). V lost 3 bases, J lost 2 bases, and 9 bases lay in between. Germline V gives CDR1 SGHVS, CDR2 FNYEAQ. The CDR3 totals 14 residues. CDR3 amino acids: CASSFRQNTDTQYF. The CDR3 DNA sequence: TGTGCCAGCAGCTTTCGACAGAACACAGATACGCAGTATTTT.

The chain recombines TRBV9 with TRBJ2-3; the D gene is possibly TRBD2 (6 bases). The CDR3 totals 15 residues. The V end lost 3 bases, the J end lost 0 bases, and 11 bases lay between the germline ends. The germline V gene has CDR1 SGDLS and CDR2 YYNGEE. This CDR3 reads CASSAGLTSTDTQYF. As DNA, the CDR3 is TGTGCCAGCAGCGCCGGACTAACTAGCACAGATACGCAGTATTTT.

The CDR3 is CASSLNGGSNQPQHF. Written as DNA, the CDR3 is TGCGCCAGCAGCTTGAATGGGGGTAGCAATCAGCCCCAGCATTTT. The chain employs TRBV5-1 and TRBJ1-5; weak D call: TRBD1 (5 bases). Trimming pared 1 base from V and 0 bases from J, leaving 8 bases between. The germline V gene has CDR1 SGHRS and CDR2 YFSETQ. This CDR3 comprises 15 residues.

The DNA of the CDR3 is TGTGCCAGCAGCTTAGCGCCGGACTACGAGCAGTACTTC. This encodes CASSLAPDYEQYF. The J gene is TRBJ2-7, the V gene TRBV7-6; no definite D call. Trimming stripped 0 bases from V and 3 bases from J, with 6 bases between. The CDR3 is made up of 13 amino acids. CDR1 SGHVS and CDR2 FNYEAQ come from the germline V gene.

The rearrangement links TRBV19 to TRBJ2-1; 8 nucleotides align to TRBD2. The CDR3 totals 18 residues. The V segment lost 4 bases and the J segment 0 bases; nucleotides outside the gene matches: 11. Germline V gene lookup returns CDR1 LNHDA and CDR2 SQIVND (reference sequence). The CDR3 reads CASSTHGGVPSSYNEQFF. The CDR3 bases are TGTGCCAGTAGTACCCACGGGGGGGTCCCAAGCTCCTACAATGAGCAGTTCTTC. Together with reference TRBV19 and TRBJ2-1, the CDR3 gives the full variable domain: DGGITQSPKYLFRKEGQNVTLSCEQNLNHDAMYWYRQDPGQGLRLIYYSQIVNDFQKGDIAEGYSVSREKKESFPLTVTSAQKNPTAFYLCASSTHGGVPSSYNEQFFGPGTRLTVL.

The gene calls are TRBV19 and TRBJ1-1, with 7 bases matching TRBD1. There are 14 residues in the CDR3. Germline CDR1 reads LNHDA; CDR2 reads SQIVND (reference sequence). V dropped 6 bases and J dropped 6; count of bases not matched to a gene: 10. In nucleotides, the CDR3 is TGTGCCAGTAGACGCGACAGGGCCTTCCCTGAAGCTTTCTTT. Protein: CASRRDRAFPEAFF.

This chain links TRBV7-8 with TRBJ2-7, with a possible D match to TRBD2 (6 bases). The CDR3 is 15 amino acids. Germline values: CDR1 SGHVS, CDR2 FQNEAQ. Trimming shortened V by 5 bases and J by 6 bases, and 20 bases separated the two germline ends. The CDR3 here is CASSPGRGRSVEQYF. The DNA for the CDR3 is TGTGCCAGCAGCCCCGGGCGGGGACGGAGCGTCGAGCAGTACTTC. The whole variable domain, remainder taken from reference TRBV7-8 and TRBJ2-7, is GAGVSQSPRYKVAKRGQDVALRCDPISGHVSLFWYQQALGQGPEFLTYFQNEAQLDKSGLPSDRFFAERPEGSVSTLKIQRTQQEDSAVYLCASSPGRGRSVEQYFGPGTRLTVT.

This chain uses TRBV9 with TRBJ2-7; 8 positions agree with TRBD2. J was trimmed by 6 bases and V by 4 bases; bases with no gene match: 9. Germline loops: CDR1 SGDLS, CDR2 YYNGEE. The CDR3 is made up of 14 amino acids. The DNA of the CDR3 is TGTGCCAGCAGCTCTACAGCGGGAGTAGGCGAGCAGTACTTC. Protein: CASSSTAGVGEQYF.

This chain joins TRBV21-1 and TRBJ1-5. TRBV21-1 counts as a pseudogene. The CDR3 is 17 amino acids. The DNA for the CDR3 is TGTGCCAGCAGAAGTAACATGCTACATTGGCATCATCAGCCCCAGCATTTT. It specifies CASRSNMLHWHHQPQHF.

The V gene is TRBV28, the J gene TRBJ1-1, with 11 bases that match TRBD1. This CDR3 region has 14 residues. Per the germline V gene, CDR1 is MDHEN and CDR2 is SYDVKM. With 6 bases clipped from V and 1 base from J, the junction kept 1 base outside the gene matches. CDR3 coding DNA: TGTGCCAGCAGAGGACAGGGGGCGAACACTGAAGCTTTCTTT. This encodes CASRGQGANTEAFF.

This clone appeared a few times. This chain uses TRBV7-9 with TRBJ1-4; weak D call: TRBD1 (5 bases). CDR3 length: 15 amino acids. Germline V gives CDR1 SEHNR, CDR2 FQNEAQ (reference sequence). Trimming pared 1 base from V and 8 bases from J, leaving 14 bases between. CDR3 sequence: CASSLGGRGYEKLFF. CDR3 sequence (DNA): TGTGCCAGCAGCTTAGGGGGGAGGGGATACGAAAAACTGTTTTTT.

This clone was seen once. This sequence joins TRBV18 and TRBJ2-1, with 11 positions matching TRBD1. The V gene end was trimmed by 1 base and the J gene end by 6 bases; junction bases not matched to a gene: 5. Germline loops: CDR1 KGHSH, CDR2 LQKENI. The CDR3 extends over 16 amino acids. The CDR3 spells CASSPLPGQGGNEQFF. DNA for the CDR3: TGTGCCAGCTCACCACTCCCGGGACAGGGGGGCAATGAGCAGTTCTTC.

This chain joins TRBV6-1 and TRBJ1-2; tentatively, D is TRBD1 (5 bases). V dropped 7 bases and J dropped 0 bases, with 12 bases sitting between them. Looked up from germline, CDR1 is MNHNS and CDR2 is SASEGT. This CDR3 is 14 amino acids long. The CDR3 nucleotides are TGTGCCAGCATGTCGGGACCGTCTAACTATGGCTACACCTTC. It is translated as CASMSGPSNYGYTF.

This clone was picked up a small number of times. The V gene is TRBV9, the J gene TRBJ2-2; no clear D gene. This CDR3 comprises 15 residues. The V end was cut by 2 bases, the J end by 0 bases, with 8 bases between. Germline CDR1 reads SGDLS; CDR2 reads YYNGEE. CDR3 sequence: CASSVQAANTGELFF. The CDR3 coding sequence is TGTGCCAGCAGCGTTCAGGCCGCGAACACCGGGGAGCTGTTTTTT.

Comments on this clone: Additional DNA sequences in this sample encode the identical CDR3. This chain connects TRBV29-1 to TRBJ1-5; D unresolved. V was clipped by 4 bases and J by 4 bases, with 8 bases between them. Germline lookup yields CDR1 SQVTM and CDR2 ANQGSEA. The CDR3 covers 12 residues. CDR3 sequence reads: CSVGGQNQPQHF. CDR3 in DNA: TGCAGCGTTGGGGGTCAGAATCAGCCCCAGCATTTT.

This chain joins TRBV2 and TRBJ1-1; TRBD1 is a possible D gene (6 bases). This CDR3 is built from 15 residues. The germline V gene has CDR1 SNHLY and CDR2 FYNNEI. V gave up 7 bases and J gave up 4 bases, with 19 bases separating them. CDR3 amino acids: CASKGGDIAGTEAFF. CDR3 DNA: TGTGCCAGCAAGGGGGGGGACATCGCAGGCACTGAAGCTTTCTTT.

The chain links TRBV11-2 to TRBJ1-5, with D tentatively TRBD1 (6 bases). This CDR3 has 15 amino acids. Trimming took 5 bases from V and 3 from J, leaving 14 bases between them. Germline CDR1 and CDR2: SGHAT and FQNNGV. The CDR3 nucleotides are TGTGCCAGCAGCCCTGGACAGTTCCCCAATCAGCCCCAGCATTTT. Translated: CASSPGQFPNQPQHF.

This CDR3 reads CASSSTQPQHF. DNA for the CDR3: TGTGCCAGCAGTTCCACCCAGCCCCAGCATTTT. This chain uses TRBV28 with TRBJ1-5; no clear D gene. The V gene lost 4 bases and the J gene lost 7 bases, with 5 bases spanning the gap. The germline V gene has CDR1 MDHEN and CDR2 SYDVKM. The CDR3 extends over 11 amino acids.

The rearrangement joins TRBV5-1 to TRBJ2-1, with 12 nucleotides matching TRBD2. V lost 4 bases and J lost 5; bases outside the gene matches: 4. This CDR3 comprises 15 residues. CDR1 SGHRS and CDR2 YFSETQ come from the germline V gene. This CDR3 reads CASSLTSGSHNEQFF. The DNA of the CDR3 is TGCGCCAGCAGCCTGACTAGCGGGAGCCACAATGAGCAGTTCTTC.

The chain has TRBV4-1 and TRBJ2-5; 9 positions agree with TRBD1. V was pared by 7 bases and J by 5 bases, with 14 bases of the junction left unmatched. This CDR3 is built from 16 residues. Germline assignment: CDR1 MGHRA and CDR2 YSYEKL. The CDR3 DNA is TGCGCCAGCAAGCCAGGACAGGGGCCCCGGGGGGAGACCCAGTACTTC. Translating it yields CASKPGQGPRGETQYF.

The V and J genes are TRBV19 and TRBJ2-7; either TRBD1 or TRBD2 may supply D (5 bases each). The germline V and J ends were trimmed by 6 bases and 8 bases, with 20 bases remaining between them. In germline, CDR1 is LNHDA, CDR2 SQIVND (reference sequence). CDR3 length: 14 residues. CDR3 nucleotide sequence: TGTGCCAGTAGCCACAGGACACTCGACGGGAAGCAGTACTTC. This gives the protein CASSHRTLDGKQYF.

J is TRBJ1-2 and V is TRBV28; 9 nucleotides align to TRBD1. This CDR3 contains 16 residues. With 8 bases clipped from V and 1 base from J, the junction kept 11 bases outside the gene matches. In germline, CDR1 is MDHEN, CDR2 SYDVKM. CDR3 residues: CASFEGQGGINYGYTF. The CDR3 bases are TGTGCCAGCTTCGAGGGACAGGGAGGAATTAACTATGGCTACACCTTC.

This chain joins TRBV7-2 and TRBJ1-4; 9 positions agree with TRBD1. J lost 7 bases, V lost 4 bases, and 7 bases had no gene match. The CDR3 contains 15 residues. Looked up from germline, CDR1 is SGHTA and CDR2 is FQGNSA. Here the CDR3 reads CASSYSTGGGEKLFF. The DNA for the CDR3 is TGTGCCAGCAGCTACTCGACAGGGGGTGGTGAAAAACTGTTTTTT.

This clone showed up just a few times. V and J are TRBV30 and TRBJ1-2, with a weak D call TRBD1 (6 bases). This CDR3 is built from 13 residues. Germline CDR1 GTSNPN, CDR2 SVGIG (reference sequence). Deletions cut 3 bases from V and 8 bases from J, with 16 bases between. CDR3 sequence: CAWRPGGAGGYTF. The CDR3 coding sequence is TGTGCCTGGAGGCCCGGGGGCGCGGGCGGCTACACCTTC.

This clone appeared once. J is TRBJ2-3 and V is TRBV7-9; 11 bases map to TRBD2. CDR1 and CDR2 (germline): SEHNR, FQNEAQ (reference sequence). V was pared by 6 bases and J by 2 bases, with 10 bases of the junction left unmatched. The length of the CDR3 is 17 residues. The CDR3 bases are TGTGCCAGCAGACCTCCTAGCGGGAGGAAAGTCACAGATACGCAGTATTTT. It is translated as CASRPPSGRKVTDTQYF.

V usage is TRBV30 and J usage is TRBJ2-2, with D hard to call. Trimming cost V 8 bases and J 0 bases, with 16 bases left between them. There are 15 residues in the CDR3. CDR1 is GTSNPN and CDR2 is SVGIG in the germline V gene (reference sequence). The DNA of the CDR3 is TGTGCCCTTAAAGATATCCGGGCGAACACCGGGGAGCTGTTTTTT. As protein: CALKDIRANTGELFF.